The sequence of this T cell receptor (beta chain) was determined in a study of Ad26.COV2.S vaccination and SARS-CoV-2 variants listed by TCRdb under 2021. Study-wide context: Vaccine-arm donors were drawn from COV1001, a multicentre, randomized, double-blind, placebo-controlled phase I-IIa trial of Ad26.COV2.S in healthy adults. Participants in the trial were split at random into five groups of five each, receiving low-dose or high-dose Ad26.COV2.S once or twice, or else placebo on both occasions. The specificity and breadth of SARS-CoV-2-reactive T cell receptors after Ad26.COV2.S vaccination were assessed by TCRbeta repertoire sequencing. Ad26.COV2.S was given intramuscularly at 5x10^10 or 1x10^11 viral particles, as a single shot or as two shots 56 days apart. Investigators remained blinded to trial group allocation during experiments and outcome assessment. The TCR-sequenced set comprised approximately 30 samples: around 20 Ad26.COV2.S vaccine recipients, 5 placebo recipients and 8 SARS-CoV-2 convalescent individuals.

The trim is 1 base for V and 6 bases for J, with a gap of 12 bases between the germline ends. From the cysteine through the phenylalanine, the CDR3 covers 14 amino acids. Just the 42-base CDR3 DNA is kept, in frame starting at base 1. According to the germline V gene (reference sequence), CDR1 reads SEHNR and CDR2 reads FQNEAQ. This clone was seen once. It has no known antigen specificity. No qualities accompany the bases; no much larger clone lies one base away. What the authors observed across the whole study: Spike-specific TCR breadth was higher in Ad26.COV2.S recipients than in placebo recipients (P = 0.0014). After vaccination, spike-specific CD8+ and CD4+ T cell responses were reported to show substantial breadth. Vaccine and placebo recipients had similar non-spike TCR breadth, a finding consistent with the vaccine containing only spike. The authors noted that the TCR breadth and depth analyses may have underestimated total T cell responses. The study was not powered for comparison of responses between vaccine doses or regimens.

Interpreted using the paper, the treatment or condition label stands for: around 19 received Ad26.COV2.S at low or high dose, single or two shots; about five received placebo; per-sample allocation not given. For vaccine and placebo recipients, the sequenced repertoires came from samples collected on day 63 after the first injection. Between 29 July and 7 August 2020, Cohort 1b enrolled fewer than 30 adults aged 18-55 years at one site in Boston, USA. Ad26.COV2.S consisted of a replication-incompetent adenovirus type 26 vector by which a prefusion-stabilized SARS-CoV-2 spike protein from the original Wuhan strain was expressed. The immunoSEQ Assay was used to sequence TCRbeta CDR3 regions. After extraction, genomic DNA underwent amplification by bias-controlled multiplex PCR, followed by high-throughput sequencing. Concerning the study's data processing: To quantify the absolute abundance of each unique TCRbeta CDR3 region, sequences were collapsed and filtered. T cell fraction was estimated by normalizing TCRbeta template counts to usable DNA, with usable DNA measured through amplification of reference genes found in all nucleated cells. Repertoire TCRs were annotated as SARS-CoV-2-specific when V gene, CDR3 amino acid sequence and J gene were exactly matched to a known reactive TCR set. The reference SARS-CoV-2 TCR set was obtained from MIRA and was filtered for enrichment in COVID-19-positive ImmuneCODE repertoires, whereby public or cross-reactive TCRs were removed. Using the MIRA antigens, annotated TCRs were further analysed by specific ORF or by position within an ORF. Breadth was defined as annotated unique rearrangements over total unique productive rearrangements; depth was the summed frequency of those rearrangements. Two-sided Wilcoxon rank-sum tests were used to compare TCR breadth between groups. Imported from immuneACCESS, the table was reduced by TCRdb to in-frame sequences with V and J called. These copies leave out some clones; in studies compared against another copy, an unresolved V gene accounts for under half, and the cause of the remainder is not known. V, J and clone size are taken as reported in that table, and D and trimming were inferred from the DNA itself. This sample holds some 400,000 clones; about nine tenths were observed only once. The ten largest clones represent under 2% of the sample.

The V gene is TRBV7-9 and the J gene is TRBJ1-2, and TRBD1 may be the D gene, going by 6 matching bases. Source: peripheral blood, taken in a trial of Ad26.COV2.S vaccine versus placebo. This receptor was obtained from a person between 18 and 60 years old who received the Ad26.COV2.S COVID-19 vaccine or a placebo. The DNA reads TGTGCCAGCAGCTTAGACGGGGGCTTCAATGGCTACACCTTC. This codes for CASSLDGGFNGYTF.